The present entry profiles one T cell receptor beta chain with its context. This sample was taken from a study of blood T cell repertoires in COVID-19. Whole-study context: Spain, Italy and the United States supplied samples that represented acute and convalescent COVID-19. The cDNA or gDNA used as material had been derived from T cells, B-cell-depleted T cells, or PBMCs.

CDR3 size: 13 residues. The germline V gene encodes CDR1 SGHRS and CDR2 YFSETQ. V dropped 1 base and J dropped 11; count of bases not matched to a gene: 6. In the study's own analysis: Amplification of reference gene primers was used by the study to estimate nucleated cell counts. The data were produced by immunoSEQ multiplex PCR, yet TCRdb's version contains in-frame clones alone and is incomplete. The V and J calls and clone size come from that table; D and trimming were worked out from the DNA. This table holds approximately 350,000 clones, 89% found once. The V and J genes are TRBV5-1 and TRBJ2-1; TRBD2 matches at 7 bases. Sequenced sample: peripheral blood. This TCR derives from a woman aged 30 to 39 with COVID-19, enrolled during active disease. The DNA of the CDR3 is TGCGCCAGCAGCTTGTGGGGGAGGGCCCAGCAGTTCTTC. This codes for CASSLWGRAQQFF.